The 4 T cell receptor beta chains listed next were all sequenced from one sample in a study of blood T cell repertoires in COVID-19. The data were produced by immunoSEQ multiplex PCR, yet TCRdb's version contains in-frame clones alone and is incomplete. The table has nearly 250,000 clones, 86% seen once; the top ten hold around 1.6%. The sample was peripheral blood. These receptors were collected from an older woman who had recovered from COVID-19.

This chain's CDR3 is CSVVPGLAGHTQYF. The CDR3 bases are TGCAGCGTTGTCCCGGGACTAGCGGGGCATACGCAGTATTTT. This rearrangement joins TRBV29-1 to TRBJ2-3; 13 nucleotides line up with TRBD2. There are 14 residues in the CDR3. Germline CDR1 SQVTM, CDR2 ANQGSEA. With 4 bases clipped from V and 7 bases from J, the junction kept 5 bases outside the gene matches.

CDR3 in DNA: TGCGCCAGCAGCCACCCACAGGGGTATAATTCACCCCTCCACTTT. Amino acid sequence: CASSHPQGYNSPLHF. The chain joins TRBV4-1 to TRBJ1-6; 7 nucleotides line up with TRBD1. The CDR3 consists of 15 residues. CDR1 is MGHRA and CDR2 is YSYEKL in the germline V gene. J was trimmed by 4 bases and V by 3 bases; bases with no gene match: 3.

This sequence joins TRBV5-5 and TRBJ2-5, with 12 positions matching TRBD2. The ends lost 4 bases at V and 0 bases at J; junction bases unmatched: 1. Germline V lookup: CDR1 SGHKS, CDR2 YYEKEE (reference sequence). This CDR3 is 15 amino acids long. This CDR3 reads CASSRTSGDQETQYF. In nucleotides, the CDR3 is TGTGCCAGCAGCCGGACTAGCGGGGACCAAGAGACCCAGTACTTC.

The chain joins TRBV2 to TRBJ1-2; 10 bases are a match to TRBD1. The V gene's germline CDR1 is SNHLY and CDR2 FYNNEI. The CDR3 runs to 15 residues. Germline trimming cut 6 bases from V and 3 bases from J; bases unmatched to any gene: 7. In DNA, the CDR3 is TGTGCCAGCAGAGCATCCGGACAGGGGGACTATGGCTACACCTTC. Protein product: CASRASGQGDYGYTF.